This entry lists 22 T cell receptor beta chains sequenced from one sample in a study of shared clonotypes between healthy human individuals. Profiling relied on immunoSEQ multiplex PCR, and the TCRdb table lists in-frame clones only, not all of them. Of approximately 2.3 million clones in the sample, 90% to 95% were seen once. The sequencing input was naive CD4+ T cells from PBMCs. Subset reported: CD45RA+ positively selected. The source is a man aged 18 to 29 in good health. Some clones in this sample may be carry-over from other donors' samples.

The chain links TRBV4-2 to TRBJ1-4; weak D call: TRBD1 (6 bases). This CDR3 is 16 amino acids long. The V gene's germline CDR1 is LGHNA and CDR2 YNFKEQ. Trimming cost V 3 bases and J 5 bases, with 16 bases left between them. The CDR3 is CASSQTPEGVNEKLFF. The CDR3 DNA sequence: TGTGCCAGCAGCCAGACCCCAGAGGGGGTAAATGAAAAACTGTTTTTT.

Concerning this clone itself: Other DNA sequences in this specimen translate into the identical CDR3. V gene TRBV5-1 combines with J gene TRBJ2-7, with 8 nucleotides matching TRBD2. CDR1 is SGHRS and CDR2 is YFSETQ in the germline V gene. This CDR3 is built from 14 residues. Trimming took 0 bases from V and 2 from J; bases not matched to a gene: 1. DNA for the CDR3: TGCGCCAGCAGCTTGGTCGGGAGGGCCTACGAGCAGTACTTC. Residues: CASSLVGRAYEQYF.

The V call is TRBV9, the J call TRBJ1-1; D remains ambiguous. The CDR3 sequence is 13 residues long. Deletions cut 4 bases from V and 4 bases from J, with 11 bases between. Germline CDR1 SGDLS, CDR2 YYNGEE. The CDR3 region is CASSRIYGTEAFF. CDR3 coding DNA: TGTGCCAGCAGCCGCATTTATGGCACTGAAGCTTTCTTT.

The chain carries TRBV4-1 and TRBJ2-1; D is ambiguous. With 2 bases removed from V and 10 bases from J, the gap between germline ends came to 9 bases. Germline loops: CDR1 MGHRA, CDR2 YSYEKL. The CDR3 is 12 residues long. The CDR3 DNA follows: TGCGCCAGCAGCCAACTGCTAGGAGAGCAGTTCTTC. Its protein is CASSQLLGEQFF.

This clone has a single count. The chain employs TRBV29-1 and TRBJ2-7, with D perhaps matching TRBD2 (6 bases). The V end was cut by 4 bases, the J end by 6 bases, with 10 bases between. Germline CDR1 reads SQVTM; CDR2 reads ANQGSEA. CDR3 size: 11 residues. DNA of the CDR3: TGCAGCGTTGCAAAAGCGGGCGAGCAGTACTTC. As protein: CSVAKAGEQYF.

The rearrangement uses TRBV5-1 and TRBJ1-2; no clear D. From germline, CDR1 is SGHRS and CDR2 YFSETQ. Trimming removed 4 bases at V and 2 bases at J, with 9 bases between. This CDR3 has 13 residues. The CDR3 protein is CASSPGPNYGYTF. For the CDR3, the DNA is TGCGCCAGCAGCCCCGGACCGAACTATGGCTACACCTTC.

The J gene is TRBJ2-5, the V gene TRBV5-1, with D possibly being TRBD2 (5 bases). Per germline, CDR1 SGHRS and CDR2 YFSETQ. Trimming pared 3 bases from V and 2 bases from J, leaving 14 bases between. The CDR3 sequence is 15 residues long. The chain's CDR3 is CASSWPGSPQETQYF. In DNA form, the CDR3 reads TGCGCCAGCAGCTGGCCGGGGAGCCCGCAAGAGACCCAGTACTTC.

This chain joins TRBV5-1 and TRBJ2-1, with 9 bases that match TRBD2. The CDR3 is made up of 17 amino acids. V trimming: 0 bases; J trimming: 3 bases; junction bases outside the gene matches: 7. CDR1 SGHRS and CDR2 YFSETQ come from the germline V gene. This chain's CDR3 is CASSLAAGGFLYNEQFF. The DNA for the CDR3 is TGCGCCAGCAGCTTGGCGGCGGGAGGGTTCCTCTACAATGAGCAGTTCTTC.

The chain joins TRBV7-9 to TRBJ2-5; 12 bases fit TRBD1. The CDR3 spans 16 residues. Unmatched junction bases numbered 5, after V lost 1 base and J lost 5 bases. Germline-derived CDR1 and CDR2 are SEHNR and FQNEAQ (reference sequence). The CDR3 coding sequence is TGTGCCAGCAGCTTAGGGGGGACAGGGGGCGAGGAGACCCAGTACTTC. As protein: CASSLGGTGGEETQYF.

The chain links TRBV28 to TRBJ2-3; TRBD1 matches at 8 bases. The CDR3 is 15 residues long. Trimming took 6 bases from V and 1 from J; bases not matched to a gene: 6. Germline V gives CDR1 MDHEN, CDR2 SYDVKM. Here the CDR3 reads CASSRGRLGTDTQYF. DNA of the CDR3: TGTGCCAGCAGCAGGGGGCGGTTGGGCACAGATACGCAGTATTTT.

Comment on this clone: This specimen includes other DNA sequences encoding the same CDR3. This rearrangement joins TRBV5-6 to TRBJ2-2; 11 positions agree with TRBD2. Germline assignment: CDR1 SGHDT and CDR2 YYEEEE. The CDR3 has 14 residues. V lost 5 bases to trimming and J lost 5 bases; unmatched junction nucleotides: 2. The CDR3 is CASRLAGGTGELFF. Here the CDR3 DNA reads TGTGCCAGCAGGCTAGCGGGAGGTACCGGGGAGCTGTTTTTT.

The J gene is TRBJ2-5, the V gene TRBV7-9; D remains unclear. The CDR3 has 12 residues. The V gene lost 3 bases and the J gene lost 3 bases, with 5 bases spanning the gap. From germline, CDR1 is SEHNR and CDR2 FQNEAQ (reference sequence). The CDR3 region has the DNA TGTGCCAGCAGCTTCTTGGAAGAGACCCAGTACTTC. It specifies CASSFLEETQYF.

This clone was recorded once. This chain uses TRBV4-3 with TRBJ1-4; D remains unclear. Germline CDR1 reads LGHNA; CDR2 reads YSLEER. The CDR3 consists of 13 residues. V was pared by 0 bases and J by 16 bases, with 15 bases between. CDR3: CASSQDRTRSPFF. CDR3 DNA sequence: TGCGCCAGCAGCCAAGATAGGACCCGATCCCCGTTTTTT.

The V gene is TRBV28, the J gene TRBJ1-2, with D uncertain. The V gene lost 4 bases and the J gene lost 6 bases, with 12 bases spanning the gap. Germline V lookup: CDR1 MDHEN, CDR2 SYDVKM. The CDR3 is made up of 13 amino acids. The chain's CDR3 is CASSSLRLDGYTF. Here the CDR3 DNA reads TGTGCCAGCAGTTCCCTCAGGCTGGATGGCTACACCTTC.

Details on this clone: Other DNA sequences in this specimen translate into the identical CDR3. The V call is TRBV7-6, the J call TRBJ2-7; D ambiguous. Per the germline V gene, CDR1 is SGHVS and CDR2 is FNYEAQ. Between the trimmed V and J ends, which lost 1 base and 4 bases, there was a span of 5 bases. This CDR3 spans 12 amino acids. The CDR3 DNA follows: TGTGCCAGCAGCTTAGTTGGTTACGAGCAGTACTTC. Amino acids: CASSLVGYEQYF.

The chain joins TRBV28 to TRBJ2-7; perhaps TRBD1 as D (6 bases). The CDR3 spans 12 residues. Trimming shortened V by 2 bases and J by 6 bases, and 8 bases separated the two germline ends. The germline gives CDR1 MDHEN, CDR2 SYDVKM. The CDR3 sequence: CASSLEGVEQYF. CDR3 bases: TGTGCCAGCAGTTTAGAGGGGGTCGAGCAGTACTTC.

In this sample, this clone turned up a few times. V gene TRBV2 combines with J gene TRBJ1-1; D is uncertain. The germline CDR1 and CDR2 sequences are SNHLY and FYNNEI. V was trimmed by 2 bases and J by 5 bases, leaving 12 bases between them. This CDR3 region has 14 residues. For the CDR3, the DNA is TGTGCCAGCAGTGAATCTAGCGGGCGGACTGAAGCTTTCTTT. The encoded protein is CASSESSGRTEAFF.

The rearrangement links TRBV7-9 to TRBJ2-3; D gene unclear. The V gene's germline CDR1 is SEHNR and CDR2 FQNEAQ (reference sequence). This CDR3 has 18 residues. Trimming cost V 4 bases and J 0 bases, with 20 bases left between them. In nucleotides, the CDR3 is TGTGCCAGCAGCTGGGCCCTGGGGAAGTCATCTAGCACAGATACGCAGTATTTT. The encoded protein is CASSWALGKSSSTDTQYF.

The J gene is TRBJ1-3, the V gene TRBV28; weak D call: TRBD1 (6 bases). The V gene lost 4 bases and the J gene lost 0 bases, with 10 bases spanning the gap. The CDR3 runs to 15 residues. Germline V gene lookup returns CDR1 MDHEN and CDR2 SYDVKM. CDR3 residues: CASSSDRFSGNTIYF. CDR3 DNA: TGTGCCAGCAGTTCGGACAGATTCTCTGGAAACACCATATATTTT.

The chain has TRBV29-1 and TRBJ2-1; 7 bases match TRBD1. This CDR3 is built from 12 residues. Germline V gene sequence: CDR1 SQVTM, CDR2 ANQGSEA. V gave up 4 bases and J gave up 5 bases; unmatched junction bases: 2. Here the CDR3 reads CSVATGNNEQFF. The CDR3 region has the DNA TGCAGCGTTGCGACAGGGAACAATGAGCAGTTCTTC.

This rearrangement joins TRBV7-2 to TRBJ2-7, with 12 bases fitting TRBD2. The V gene's germline CDR1 is SGHTA and CDR2 FQGNSA. Trimming removed 5 bases from V and 2 bases from J; junction bases left unmatched: 7. The CDR3 covers 16 residues. The CDR3 loop is CASSIGTSGFAYEQYF. The CDR3 region has the DNA TGTGCCAGCAGCATCGGGACTAGCGGGTTCGCCTACGAGCAGTACTTC. Using reference TRBV7-2 and TRBJ2-7 for the parts outside the CDR3, the full variable domain is GAGVSQSPSNKVTEKGKDVELRCDPISGHTALYWYRQSLGQGLEFLIYFQGNSAPDKSGLPSDRFSAERTGGSVSTLTIQRTQQEDSAVYLCASSIGTSGFAYEQYFGPGTRLTVT.

V and J are TRBV7-2 and TRBJ1-2, with D possibly TRBD1 on 5 matching bases. Trimming removed 5 bases from V and 4 bases from J, with 20 bases in between. The CDR3 has 16 amino acids. Per germline, CDR1 SGHTA and CDR2 FQGNSA. The CDR3 here is CASSPVRVTGSYGYTF. CDR3 DNA: TGTGCCAGCAGCCCAGTGAGGGTTACAGGTAGCTATGGCTACACCTTC.